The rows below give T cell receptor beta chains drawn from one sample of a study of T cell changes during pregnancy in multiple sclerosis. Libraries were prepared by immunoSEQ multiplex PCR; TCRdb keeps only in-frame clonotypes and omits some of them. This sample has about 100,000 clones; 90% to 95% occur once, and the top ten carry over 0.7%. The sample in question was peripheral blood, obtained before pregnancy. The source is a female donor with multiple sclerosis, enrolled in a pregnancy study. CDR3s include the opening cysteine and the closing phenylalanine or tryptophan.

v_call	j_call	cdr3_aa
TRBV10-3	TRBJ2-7	CATLESGRLSYEQYF
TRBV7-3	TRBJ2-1	CASSLAASGYNEQFF
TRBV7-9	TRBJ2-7	CASSLDPAGSYEQYF
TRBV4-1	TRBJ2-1	CASSQSGSSYNEQFF
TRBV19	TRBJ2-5	CASSMGGPFRETQYF
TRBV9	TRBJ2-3	CASSAGGASDTQYF
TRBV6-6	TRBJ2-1	CASSYRGYNNEQFF
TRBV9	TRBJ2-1	CASAPGGGNEQFF
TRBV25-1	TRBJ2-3	CASSLTDTQYF
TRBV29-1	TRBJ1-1	CSVGLSGGFNTEAFF
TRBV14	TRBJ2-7	CASSQDLYYEQYF
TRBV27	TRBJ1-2	CASSDRFPYGYTF
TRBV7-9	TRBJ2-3	CASSSGPGLAGPTDTQYF
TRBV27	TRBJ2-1	CASSPADGGGRPSYNEQFF
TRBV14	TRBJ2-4	CASSQELAKNIQYF
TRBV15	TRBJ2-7	CATSSNPGSTYEQYF
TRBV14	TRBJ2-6	CASSPMEGRISGANVLTF
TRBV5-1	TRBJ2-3	CASSPEVGHTQYF
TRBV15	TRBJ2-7	CATSIPGGGFYEQYF
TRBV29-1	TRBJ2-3	CSVEGRPSERTDTQYF
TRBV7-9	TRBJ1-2	CASSRTELYGYTF
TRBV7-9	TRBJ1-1	CASSLGGRVRTEAFF
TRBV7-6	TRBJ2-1	CASSSRLASSNEQFF
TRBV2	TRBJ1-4	CASRWGATNEKLFF